These T cell receptor beta chains were read from a single sample in a study of CD8+CD57+ T cells in acquired aplastic anemia. TCRdb ran MiXCR on the reads and lists one entry per CDR3 protein. The repertoire has about 180,000 distinct CDR3 sequences, about 47% of them found once; the top ten carry approximately 2.9%. Specimen: sorted CD4+, CD8+, or CD8+CD57+ T cells (not recorded which) from PBMCs. These receptors originate from a human donor in good health. CDR3s include the opening cysteine and the closing phenylalanine or tryptophan. Fields, in order: CDR3 DNA, CDR3 protein, clone size, V gene, D gene, J gene. The D gene is left open where the match is weak. Clone size is not always given. Where it is, it says once, few, many or a class for expanded clones.

TGTGCCACCAGTAATGTGGGAATCGAAGAGACCCAGTACTTC | CATSNVGIEETQYF | - | TRBV24-1 | - | TRBJ2-5
TGTGCCAGCAGCACCGGGAGGGTCGAGGGGCAGCCCCAGCATTTT | CASSTGRVEGQPQHF | - | TRBV28 | - | TRBJ1-5
TGTGCCAGCAATAGACTAGCGGGAGGCCAGGGCCATGAGCAGTTCTTC | CASNRLAGGQGHEQFF | - | TRBV6-1 | TRBD2 | TRBJ2-1
TGTGCCAGCAGCTTAAGCCGGACTAGCGGGAGTTACACTGACGAGCAGTACTTC | CASSLSRTSGSYTDEQYF | many | TRBV7-3 | TRBD2 | TRBJ2-7
TGTGCCAGCAAGCTCAGGGGGCTGGGCACTGAAGCTTTCTTT | CASKLRGLGTEAFF | - | TRBV2 | TRBD1 | TRBJ1-1
TGCGCCAGCAGCTTCCGTGGGACAGGGACGGGAGAGACCCAGTACTTC | CASSFRGTGTGETQYF | many | TRBV5-1 | TRBD1 | TRBJ2-5
TGCAGTGCTAGGGAGATAGCAGAGGCGAACACCGGGGAGCTGTTTTTT | CSAREIAEANTGELFF | many | TRBV20-1 | - | TRBJ2-2
TGCAGTGCTAGAGGCCGAGCGGATGAAGCTTTCTTT | CSARGRADEAFF | - | TRBV20-1 | - | TRBJ1-1
TGTGCCAGCAGTGATCGGGGGGACTATTACGAGCAGTACTTC | CASSDRGDYYEQYF | many | TRBV6-1 | TRBD2 | TRBJ2-7
TGTGCCAGTATGGCCTACGCGAACACTGAAGCTTTCTTT | CASMAYANTEAFF | - | TRBV7-9 | - | TRBJ1-1
TGTGCCAGCAGGGAACTAGCGAGGGGTGAGCAGTTCTTC | CASRELARGEQFF | - | TRBV25-1 | TRBD2 | TRBJ2-1
TGCAGTGCTAGGGTCAGGACAGTTAATTCACCCCTCCACTTT | CSARVRTVNSPLHF | - | TRBV20-1 | - | TRBJ1-6
TGTGCCAGCACCACCCTGACAGGGGGCACCTATGGCTACACCTTC | CASTTLTGGTYGYTF | many | TRBV5-5 | TRBD1 | TRBJ1-2
TGTGCCACCAGCATCTCTGCGGGGATTATCTACGAGCAGTACTTC | CATSISAGIIYEQYF | - | TRBV15 | - | TRBJ2-7
TGTGCCAGCAGCTTGCCCCGAAGCAATGAGCAGTTCTTC | CASSLPRSNEQFF | - | TRBV5-6 | - | TRBJ2-1
TGCAGTGCTAGAGATCCCAGCCGGGCCAATGAGCAGTTCTTC | CSARDPSRANEQFF | - | TRBV20-1 | - | TRBJ2-1
TGCAGTGCTAGAGATCTGTCGGCGTACCAAGAGACCCAGTACTTC | CSARDLSAYQETQYF | many | TRBV20-1 | - | TRBJ2-5
TGTGCCAGCAGCTTGGCGGGAGGGCGCTTCAATGAGCAGTTCTTC | CASSLAGGRFNEQFF | many | TRBV7-2 | TRBD2 | TRBJ2-1